This T cell receptor beta chain was captured in a study of shared T cell receptors in the human thymus. Measured with immunoSEQ multiplex PCR; TCRdb has only the in-frame clones, and not every one. The repertoire holds more than 550,000 clones, with approximately 85% as singletons. The germline V gene has CDR1 SQVTM and CDR2 ANQGSEA. The CDR3 has 12 residues. V was pared by 7 bases and J by 1 base, with 10 bases between. The sample also formed part of further work on human thymus T cells. From that paper: Across thymic and blood repertoires, the usage of V and J genes appeared to be biased.

This TCR derives from a girl less than two years old with a congenital heart defect. Sequences were obtained from thymocytes. The V and J genes are TRBV29-1 and TRBJ2-5; D perhaps matches TRBD2 (6 bases). The CDR3 nucleotides read TGCAGCGAGTCGGGACTCCAAGAGACCCAGTACTTC. The encoded protein is CSESGLQETQYF. Variable domain in full (rest from reference TRBV29-1 and TRBJ2-5): SAVISQKPSRDICQRGTSLTIQCQVDSQVTMMFWYRQQPGQSLTLIATANQGSEATYESGFVIDKFPISRPNLTFSTLTVSNMSPEDSSIYLCSESGLQETQYFGPGTRLLVL.